A selection of T cell receptor beta chains follows, all from one sample in a study of blood T cell repertoires in COVID-19. Using immunoSEQ multiplex PCR, the repertoire was profiled, and TCRdb retains in-frame clones only, with some absent. Of approximately 240,000 clones in the sample, 65% to 90% are singletons; the top ten hold 1.4%. Sequencing was carried out using peripheral blood. The receptors originated from a woman aged 40-49 years who had recovered from COVID-19. Each CDR3 is given with its conserved first and last residue. The order of the fields is V gene, D gene, clone size, J gene, CDR3 DNA, CDR3 protein. A D gene is named only where the DNA matches it firmly. Clone size, where shown, is once, few, many, or a class for clones that have expanded.

>TRBV3-1/TRBV3-2|TRBD1|-|TRBJ2-7
TGTGCCAGCAGCCATACCGGGACAGCCTACGAGCAGTACTTC
CASSHTGTAYEQYF
>TRBV6-1|TRBD1|-|TRBJ2-7
TGTGCCAGCAGAGAACGACAGGGCGAGCAGTACTTC
CASRERQGEQYF
>TRBV10-3|TRBD1|-|TRBJ1-3
TGTGCCATCAGCGCCGGGACAGGGTCATCTGGAAACACCATATATTTT
CAISAGTGSSGNTIYF
>TRBV7-8|-|-|TRBJ2-7
TGTGCCAGCAGCTTAGATCTAGTCTCCTACGAGCAGTACTTC
CASSLDLVSYEQYF
>TRBV5-1|-|-|TRBJ1-1
TGCGCCAGCAGCTGGAGGGCTAGTGAGGCTGAAGCTTTCTTT
CASSWRASEAEAFF
>TRBV19|TRBD2|-|TRBJ2-3
TGTGCCAGTAGTTCCTGGGGGACTAGCGGGGGAAAAGATACGCAGTATTTT
CASSSWGTSGGKDTQYF
>TRBV12-3/TRBV12-4|TRBD1|-|TRBJ1-2
TGTGCCAGCACCACCGGGACAGTGGGTACGACCTTC
CASTTGTVGTTF
>TRBV3-1/TRBV3-2|TRBD2|-|TRBJ2-7
TGTGCCAGCAGCCAGGGGCTAGCGGGGGGGCCCTACGAGCAGTACTTC
CASSQGLAGGPYEQYF
>TRBV2|TRBD1|-|TRBJ1-3
TGTGCCAGCAGTTCATCACAGGGGGCAACAGGAAACACCATATATTTT
CASSSSQGATGNTIYF
>TRBV18|TRBD2|-|TRBJ2-1
TGTGCCAGCTCACCATCCCGGACTAGCGGAAATGAGCAGTTCTTC
CASSPSRTSGNEQFF
>TRBV4-2|-|-|TRBJ1-1
TGTGCCAGCAGCCAAGATACGGACGGGGGAGACACTGAAGCTTTCTTT
CASSQDTDGGDTEAFF
>TRBV5-1|TRBD2|-|TRBJ2-3
TGCGCCAGCAGCTTGTCGCTAGCGGGGGCAGATACGCAGTATTTT
CASSLSLAGADTQYF
>TRBV7-9|-|once|TRBJ2-2
TGTGCCAGCAGCCGACTAGTGAACACCGGGGAGCTGTTTTTT
CASSRLVNTGELFF
>TRBV19|TRBD1|-|TRBJ1-5
TGTGCCAGTAGTAGCACAGGGGGCAATCAGCCCCAGCATTTT
CASSSTGGNQPQHF
>TRBV4-1|TRBD2|-|TRBJ2-1
TGCGCCAGCAGCCAAGATTGGGGACTAGAACCGCTCTCCGAGCAGTTCTTC
CASSQDWGLEPLSEQFF
>TRBV7-9|TRBD2|-|TRBJ2-5
TGTGCCAGCAGCAAAAAACTAGCGGGGGGTAACCAAGAGACCCAGTACTTC
CASSKKLAGGNQETQYF
>TRBV4-2|-|few|TRBJ2-7
TGTGCCAGCAGCCAAGATGGGGTAGGGGGTAACGAGCAGTACTTC
CASSQDGVGGNEQYF
>TRBV18|TRBD1|-|TRBJ1-4
TGTGCCAGCTCACCTACGGACAGGGGCATTCAACTGTTTTTT
CASSPTDRGIQLFF
>TRBV4-3|-|-|TRBJ2-2
TGCGCCAGCAGCCACCTAGGAAACGCCGGGGAGCTGTTTTTT
CASSHLGNAGELFF
>TRBV5-1|-|few|TRBJ2-1
TGCGCCAGCAGCTTGGGGGCGATCACCACCTACAATGAGCAGTTCTTC
CASSLGAITTYNEQFF
>TRBV7-3|TRBD1|-|TRBJ2-1
TGTGCCAGCAGCCCGGGACAGCGGAATGAGCAGTTCTTC
CASSPGQRNEQFF
>TRBV3-1/TRBV3-2|-|-|TRBJ1-6
TGTGCCAGCAGCCAGGGGGGGTACTTGCCCAATCTTTCACCCCTCCACTTT
CASSQGGYLPNLSPLHF